This section outlines one T cell receptor (beta chain) sequence together with its context. CDR3 size: 15 residues. V was pared by 0 bases and J by 4 bases, with 1 base of the junction left unmatched. Germline V gene data show CDR1 as SGHRS and CDR2 as YFSETQ. Original data processing: Researchers report that nucleated cell counts were estimated from reference gene primer amplification. Measured with immunoSEQ multiplex PCR; TCRdb has only the in-frame clones, and not every one. Clone size and the V and J calls come from that table; the DNA yielded D and trimming. The sample carries about 260,000 clones, approximately 80% recorded once. The data stem from a study of blood T cell repertoires in COVID-19. Study-wide context: The samples span acute and convalescent COVID-19 from the United States, Italy and Spain. PBMCs, B-cell-depleted T cells, or T cells provided the cDNA or gDNA that made up the material.

The sequenced material came from peripheral blood. This receptor was taken from a woman of 80 years or more with acute or convalescent COVID-19. The V gene is TRBV5-1, the J gene TRBJ1-5, with 10 bases identical to TRBD1. The CDR3 nucleotides read TGCGCCAGCAGCTTGGAGGGACAGGGGAATCAGCCCCAGCATTTT. Translating it yields CASSLEGQGNQPQHF.